These 32 T cell receptor beta chains were sequenced from one sample in a study of cytomegalovirus exposure and HLA in healthy donors. Repertoires were generated with immunoSEQ multiplex PCR, while TCRdb's copy carries only in-frame clones and drops some. This table has roughly 150,000 clones, roughly nine tenths appearing once. The sequenced sample was PBMCs. These TCRs come from a woman aged 18 to 35 in good health and CMV-seropositive.

This clone showed up just once. The chain uses TRBV7-7 and TRBJ2-3; D perhaps matches TRBD2 (5 bases). From germline, CDR1 is SSHAT and CDR2 FNYEAQ (reference sequence). The CDR3 runs to 12 residues. V shed 6 bases and J shed 10 bases, with 14 bases lying between them. CDR3 DNA: TGTGCCAGCAGTTTGACCGGAGGTCCGCAGTATTTT. Amino acids: CASSLTGGPQYF. The full variable domain, rest sourced from reference TRBV7-7 and TRBJ2-3, is GAGVSQSPRYKVTKRGQDVTLRCDPISSHATLYWYQQALGQGPEFLTYFNYEAQPDKSGLPSDRFSAERPEGSISTLTIQRTEQRDSAMYRCASSLTGGPQYFGPGTRLTVL.

The chain employs TRBV27 and TRBJ2-1; 8 bases map to TRBD2. The CDR3 runs 12 residues. The germline V gene encodes CDR1 MNHEY and CDR2 SMNVEV (reference sequence). V lost 1 base, J lost 15 bases, and 5 bases stayed unmatched. The CDR3 sequence is CASSLWRGAGFF. Written as DNA, the CDR3 is TGTGCCAGCAGTTTATGGCGGGGGGCGGGGTTCTTC.

The chain is built from TRBV4-1 and TRBJ2-1; D possibly corresponds to TRBD2 (5 bases). The CDR3 spans 16 residues. Germline V gives CDR1 MGHRA, CDR2 YSYEKL. Trimming cost V 0 bases and J 8 bases, with 17 bases left between them. CDR3: CASSQDRRAVGDEQFF. CDR3 in DNA: TGCGCCAGCAGCCAAGATCGTAGGGCGGTCGGGGATGAGCAGTTCTTC.

Written as DNA, the CDR3 is TGTGCCAGCAGCGGATCCCCGGGACAGGGGGCTTGGGTTTCGTTCTTC. Translating it yields CASSGSPGQGAWVSFF. This rearrangement joins TRBV2 to TRBJ2-1, with 12 bases fitting TRBD1. The V gene's germline CDR1 is SNHLY and CDR2 FYNNEI. The CDR3 has 16 residues. Trimming cost V 6 bases and J 15 bases; bases outside gene matches: 18.

This chain joins TRBV30 and TRBJ1-4; D is unresolved. This CDR3 spans 12 amino acids. V shed 1 base and J shed 6 bases, with 6 bases lying between them. The germline V gene has CDR1 GTSNPN and CDR2 SVGIG (reference sequence). The CDR3 is CAWSDGDEKLFF. CDR3 coding DNA: TGTGCCTGGAGTGATGGAGATGAAAAACTGTTTTTT.

This chain joins TRBV9 and TRBJ2-1; 7 bases agree with TRBD2. CDR3 length: 15 residues. Trimming took 0 bases from V and 4 from J; bases not matched to a gene: 4. Germline assignment: CDR1 SGDLS and CDR2 YYNGEE. The CDR3 bases are TGTGCCAGCAGCGTAGAGCACGGGAGGTACAATGAGCAGTTCTTC. The encoded protein is CASSVEHGRYNEQFF.

This chain joins TRBV18 and TRBJ2-5; D perhaps matches TRBD1 (6 bases). V lost 4 bases and J lost 3, with 6 bases in between. The germline gives CDR1 KGHSH, CDR2 LQKENI. The CDR3 is 12 residues long. The CDR3 region is CASSQGEETQYF. In DNA form, the CDR3 reads TGTGCCAGCTCACAGGGGGAAGAGACCCAGTACTTC.

The chain is built from TRBV9 and TRBJ2-1, with 7 bases that match TRBD2. V gave up 0 bases and J gave up 4 bases; unmatched junction bases: 10. In germline, CDR1 is SGDLS, CDR2 YYNGEE. The CDR3 extends over 17 amino acids. The CDR3 bases are TGTGCCAGCAGCGTAGGCGGAGGACTAGGGGATTACAATGAGCAGTTCTTC. Its protein product is CASSVGGGLGDYNEQFF.

This clone was seen a few times. The rearrangement uses TRBV11-2 and TRBJ1-5; perhaps TRBD1 as D (5 bases). Trimming removed 1 base at V and 4 bases at J, with 11 bases between. Germline assignment: CDR1 SGHAT and CDR2 FQNNGV. The CDR3 runs 15 residues. CDR3 residues: CASSLGGGRNQPQHF. The CDR3, as DNA: TGTGCCAGCAGCTTAGGGGGGGGGAGAAATCAGCCCCAGCATTTT.

The chain is built from TRBV7-8 and TRBJ2-7; TRBD1 agrees at 7 bases. J was trimmed by 4 bases and V by 0 bases; bases with no gene match: 3. This CDR3 spans 14 amino acids. CDR1 and CDR2 (germline): SGHVS, FQNEAQ. The chain's CDR3 is CASSLAGTEYEQYF. The CDR3, as DNA: TGTGCCAGCAGCTTAGCCGGGACAGAATACGAGCAGTACTTC.

The chain combines TRBV6-1 with TRBJ1-5, with 8 positions matching TRBD1. V shed 11 bases and J 6 bases; nucleotides not matched to a gene: 3. Germline values: CDR1 MNHNS, CDR2 SASEGT. The CDR3 has 11 residues. The CDR3 coding sequence is TGTGCCGGAGGACAGGGTCAGCCCCAGCATTTT. As protein: CAGGQGQPQHF.

This chain joins TRBV6-1 and TRBJ2-5, with TRBD2 as a possible D gene (7 bases). Germline loops: CDR1 MNHNS, CDR2 SASEGT. V lost 2 bases, J lost 1 base, and 17 bases lay in between. The CDR3 runs to 17 residues. The chain's CDR3 is CASSERVWGGLQETQYF. The CDR3 nucleotides are TGTGCCAGCAGTGAAAGGGTGTGGGGGGGGCTCCAAGAGACCCAGTACTTC.

The gene calls are TRBV27 and TRBJ1-2; possible D gene TRBD1, 6 bases. The V and J ends lost 5 bases and 1 base respectively, with 14 bases between them. Germline CDR1 and CDR2: MNHEY and SMNVEV (reference sequence). The length of the CDR3 is 15 residues. CDR3 region: CASSPLTGFNYGYTF. CDR3 nucleotides: TGTGCCAGCAGTCCGCTGACAGGTTTTAACTATGGCTACACCTTC.

This clone was seen only once. CDR3 DNA: TGTGCCAGCAGCTTGTACAGGGGGCACTACGAGCAGTACTTC. The encoded protein is CASSLYRGHYEQYF. V usage is TRBV5-4 and J usage is TRBJ2-7; 9 bases fit TRBD1. The CDR3 runs 14 residues. CDR1 SGHNT and CDR2 YYREEE come from the germline V gene (reference sequence). Trimming removed 1 base from V and 3 bases from J; junction bases left unmatched: 2.

The table lists this clone with a count of one. This chain links TRBV9 with TRBJ1-2, with no clear D. Germline assignment: CDR1 SGDLS and CDR2 YYNGEE. The V end lost 4 bases, the J end lost 1 base, and 11 bases lay between the germline ends. The CDR3 totals 14 residues. CDR3 nucleotide sequence: TGTGCCAGCAGCTCCCGGCAGGTTAACTATGGCTACACCTTC. This encodes CASSSRQVNYGYTF.

This sequence joins TRBV6-4 and TRBJ2-3; D not certain. Between the trimmed V and J ends, which lost 0 bases and 4 bases, there was a span of 11 bases. The germline V gene encodes CDR1 MRHNA and CDR2 SNTAGT. The CDR3 extends over 15 amino acids. In nucleotides, the CDR3 is TGTGCCAGCAGTGACTCATCGTCGGGTCCAGATACGCAGTATTTT. Its protein product is CASSDSSSGPDTQYF.

The chain carries TRBV4-3 and TRBJ2-7, with D uncertain. The CDR3 is 15 amino acids. Germline CDR1 is LGHNA and CDR2 is YSLEER. V dropped 0 bases and J dropped 2 bases, with 11 bases sitting between them. CDR3 coding DNA: TGCGCCAGCAGCCAAGATCTCCAACAGACCTACGAGCAGTACTTC. It is translated as CASSQDLQQTYEQYF.

Here the CDR3 reads CAWSARLAGTYEQYF. DNA for the CDR3: TGTGCCTGGAGTGCCCGACTAGCGGGAACCTACGAGCAGTACTTC. The chain carries TRBV30 and TRBJ2-7; 11 positions agree with TRBD2. The CDR3 is 15 amino acids. Trimming at V came to 1 base and at J to 2 bases, leaving 4 bases not matched to a gene. Germline CDR1 GTSNPN, CDR2 SVGIG (reference sequence).

The rearrangement links TRBV6-6 to TRBJ2-3, with TRBD2 as a possible D gene (5 bases). From germline, CDR1 is MNHNY and CDR2 SVGAGI (reference sequence). The CDR3 contains 16 residues. The V end was cut by 8 bases, the J end by 4 bases, with 22 bases between. The CDR3 coding sequence is TGTGCCAGCTCCCTTGCTTCGGGCGGGCGTGCAGATACGCAGTATTTT. As protein: CASSLASGGRADTQYF.

This clone was seen a few times. The J gene is TRBJ1-1, the V gene TRBV25-1; D call uncertain. Trimming removed 5 bases at V and 7 bases at J, with 8 bases between. This CDR3 contains 11 residues. Looked up from germline, CDR1 is MGHDK and CDR2 is SYGVNS. Here the CDR3 DNA reads TGTGCCAGCAGTCTGGGCCTTGAAGCTTTCTTT. Its protein is CASSLGLEAFF. The variable domain in full, with the rest retrieved from reference TRBV25-1 and TRBJ1-1, is EADIYQTPRYLVIGTGKKITLECSQTMGHDKMYWYQQDPGMELHLIHYSYGVNSTEKGDLSSESTVSRIRTEHFPLTLESARPSHTSQYLCASSLGLEAFFGQGTRLTVV.

The CDR3 loop is CASSLHRAHEQFF. DNA for the CDR3: TGTGCCAGCAGCTTACACAGGGCCCATGAGCAGTTCTTC. V gene TRBV11-3 combines with J gene TRBJ2-1, with D tentatively TRBD1 (6 bases). The CDR3 runs 13 residues. From germline, CDR1 is SGHNT and CDR2 YENEEA. Trimming removed 2 bases at V and 8 bases at J, with 10 bases between.

This clone appeared once. This chain links TRBV5-1 with TRBJ2-5; perhaps TRBD1 as D (6 bases). The length of the CDR3 is 15 residues. Trimming shortened V by 4 bases and J by 2 bases, and 15 bases separated the two germline ends. Germline loops: CDR1 SGHRS, CDR2 YFSETQ. The CDR3 here is CASSGVLGQQETQYF. The CDR3 nucleotides are TGCGCCAGCAGCGGGGTGCTTGGACAGCAAGAGACCCAGTACTTC.

The V call is TRBV13, the J call TRBJ1-1; D remains unclear. The CDR3 length is 16 residues. V dropped 4 bases and J dropped 0 bases, with 15 bases sitting between them. In germline, CDR1 is PRHDT, CDR2 FYEKMQ (reference sequence). CDR3 loop: CASSSSGERLNTEAFF. Here the CDR3 DNA reads TGTGCCAGCAGCTCTTCCGGCGAGAGGTTGAACACTGAAGCTTTCTTT. Based on the CDR3 plus reference TRBV13 and TRBJ1-1, the full variable domain is AAGVIQSPRHLIKEKRETATLKCYPIPRHDTVYWYQQGPGQDPQFLISFYEKMQSDKGSIPDRFSAQQFSDYHSELNMSSLELGDSALYFCASSSSGERLNTEAFFGQGTRLTVV.

V gene TRBV6-1 combines with J gene TRBJ1-1, with TRBD1 matching 7 bases. The CDR3 extends over 17 amino acids. Germline assignment: CDR1 MNHNS and CDR2 SASEGT. Trimming cost V 4 bases and J 3 bases; bases outside gene matches: 14. Written as DNA, the CDR3 is TGTGCCAGCAGTGTTCGACAGGGAGGATTTGGGTACACTGAAGCTTTCTTT. Residues: CASSVRQGGFGYTEAFF.

The V call is TRBV2, the J call TRBJ2-5; 12 nucleotides match TRBD2. Looked up from germline, CDR1 is SNHLY and CDR2 is FYNNEI. V dropped 6 bases and J dropped 5; count of bases not matched to a gene: 7. The CDR3 runs 15 residues. The CDR3 DNA reads as TGTGCCAGCAGCTTCCCTCTAGCGGGAGGGGAGACCCAGTACTTC. Amino acid sequence: CASSFPLAGGETQYF.

The chain is built from TRBV19 and TRBJ2-7; tentatively, D is TRBD2 (6 bases). Looked up from germline, CDR1 is LNHDA and CDR2 is SQIVND (reference sequence). The CDR3 is 15 amino acids. Trimming stripped 5 bases from V and 2 bases from J, with 16 bases between. The CDR3 reads CASSQPGLVTYEQYF. CDR3 DNA: TGTGCCAGTAGTCAGCCGGGACTGGTTACCTACGAGCAGTACTTC.

V and J are TRBV2 and TRBJ2-7; 7 nucleotides agree with TRBD1. The V and J ends lost 6 bases and 2 bases, in that order; junction bases with no gene match: 7. Germline CDR1 reads SNHLY; CDR2 reads FYNNEI. CDR3 size: 14 residues. CDR3 sequence reads: CASSQAGGPYEQYF. The CDR3 nucleotides are TGTGCCAGCAGCCAAGCAGGGGGTCCCTACGAGCAGTACTTC.

This rearrangement joins TRBV5-1 to TRBJ2-5; 12 bases fit TRBD2. CDR3 length: 16 residues. V dropped 4 bases and J dropped 2; count of bases not matched to a gene: 6. Germline-derived CDR1 and CDR2 are SGHRS and YFSETQ. This CDR3 reads CASSKGLAGHQETQYF. The CDR3, as DNA: TGCGCCAGCAGCAAGGGACTAGCGGGCCATCAAGAGACCCAGTACTTC.

This chain links TRBV7-9 with TRBJ2-7; 9 bases line up with TRBD1. The CDR3 runs 16 residues. CDR1 and CDR2 (germline): SEHNR, FQNEAQ (reference sequence). The V gene end was trimmed by 3 bases and the J gene end by 5 bases; junction bases not matched to a gene: 11. CDR3 coding DNA: TGTGCCAGCAGCTTGGAGCCCGGGACAGGGATCCACGAGCAGTACTTC. Protein product: CASSLEPGTGIHEQYF.

This clone has just one count. The CDR3 loop is CASSLNQGEGYTF. CDR3 sequence (DNA): TGTGCCAGCAGCTTGAATCAGGGGGAAGGCTACACCTTC. The V call is TRBV5-6, the J call TRBJ1-2; TRBD1 aligns across 7 bases. CDR3 size: 13 residues. V trimming: 1 base; J trimming: 8 bases; junction bases outside the gene matches: 5. Germline V gene sequence: CDR1 SGHDT, CDR2 YYEEEE. The full variable domain, its missing parts supplied by reference TRBV5-6 and TRBJ1-2, is DAGVTQSPTHLIKTRGQQVTLRCSPKSGHDTVSWYQQALGQGPQFIFQYYEEEERQRGNFPDRFSGHQFPNYSSELNVNALLLGDSALYLCASSLNQGEGYTFGSGTRLTVV.

The chain links TRBV19 to TRBJ1-2; 9 bases align to TRBD1. This CDR3 contains 12 residues. Germline V lookup: CDR1 LNHDA, CDR2 SQIVND (reference sequence). Trimming took 6 bases from V and 8 from J; bases not matched to a gene: 4. CDR3 sequence reads: CASRRDRDGYTF. The CDR3 DNA is TGTGCCAGTAGAAGGGACAGGGACGGCTACACCTTC.

This clone appeared a few times. This rearrangement joins TRBV11-2 to TRBJ2-7; no clear D gene. The CDR3 totals 12 residues. V was pared by 2 bases and J by 4 bases, with 6 bases between. The germline V gene has CDR1 SGHAT and CDR2 FQNNGV. The CDR3 here is CASSLIRYEQYF. DNA for the CDR3: TGTGCCAGCAGCTTAATTCGGTACGAGCAGTACTTC.